The sequence of this T cell receptor (beta chain) was determined in a study of CXCR3-negative and CXCR3-positive naive CD8 T cells. Points from the study as a whole: Memory, not naive, CXCR3-negative and CXCR3-positive cells differed in TRBV-TRBJ usage. The study found CXCR3 expression partially decreased after cryopreservation and ran most assays on fresh PBMCs.

As for this clonotype: The antigen is undetermined.

All TRB cDNA libraries came from 5' RACE performed with UMI labels. TCRdb re-called the 5' RACE reads and shows each CDR3 protein once, DNA omitted. The sample features under 85,000 distinct CDR3 sequences, with 1.6% in its top ten. In triplicate, each CD8+ T cell subset was sorted at 300,000 to 350,000 cells per replicate. CD45RO-CCR7+CD27+CD95- was the phenotype of naive CD8+ T cells. This receptor was taken from a human donor in good health. Some clones in this sample may be carry-over from other donors' samples. The sample was naive CXCR3- CD8+ T cells from blood. Subset given: CD45RO-CCR7+CD27+CD95- naive CD8+ T cells lacking CXCR3 (TNR3-).

CDR3 in amino acids: CASSLGQPPNEQFF. The chain recombines TRBV12-3 or TRBV12-4 with TRBJ2-1; as DNA is missing, the TRBD1 call by TCRdb cannot be tested. The CDR3 runs 14 residues.